Listed here are 20 T cell receptor beta chains from one sample, sequenced in a study of T-cell memory formation after mild COVID-19. TCRdb itself ran the 5' RACE reads through MiXCR, one entry per CDR3 protein. The table lists about 210,000 distinct CDR3 sequences, roughly a tenth of them singletons. Sequenced material: PBMCs or a T cell subset sorted from them (not recorded which). The receptors here all came from a man younger than 35 who had mild COVID-19 (a few samples of this study predate the infection). Cell type and time point are not known.

The J gene is TRBJ2-5, the V gene TRBV12-3 or TRBV12-4; 13 nucleotides match TRBD2. V shed 6 bases and J 5 bases; nucleotides not matched to a gene: 6. The CDR3 covers 15 residues. The CDR3 DNA is TGTGCCAGCAGGCCGGGACTAGCGGGGTCGGAGACCCAGTACTTC. It encodes CASRPGLAGSETQYF.

This clonotype was seen a few times. The chain has TRBV7-9 and TRBJ1-2; 8 nucleotides match TRBD1. Germline loops: CDR1 SEHNR, CDR2 FQNEAQ (reference sequence). With V trimmed by 5 bases and J by 3 bases, 2 bases remained unmatched. The CDR3 is made up of 13 amino acids. The DNA of the CDR3 is TGTGCCAGCAGCGACAGGGGCGACTATGGCTACACCTTC. Translated, it gives CASSDRGDYGYTF.

Many counts were recorded for this clonotype. The gene calls are TRBV5-1 and TRBJ1-1; perhaps TRBD1 as D (6 bases). CDR3 length: 14 amino acids. Germline V gene lookup returns CDR1 SGHRS and CDR2 YFSETQ. Deletions cut 4 bases from V and 5 bases from J, with 15 bases between. Written as DNA, the CDR3 is TGCGCCAGCAGCGCCCAGGGGATGGGTACTGAAGCTTTCTTT. This gives the protein CASSAQGMGTEAFF.

This clonotype has a handful of counts. The rearrangement uses TRBV3-1 and TRBJ2-5; 8 nucleotides line up with TRBD2. CDR1 LGHDT and CDR2 YNNKEL come from the germline V gene (reference sequence). Trimming cost V 3 bases and J 4 bases; bases outside gene matches: 10. The CDR3 length is 16 residues. CDR3 amino acids: CASSHEFQAGGETQYF. The CDR3 region has the DNA TGTGCCAGCAGCCATGAGTTCCAGGCGGGAGGAGAGACCCAGTACTTC.

CDR3 protein: CSARATNGYTF. CDR3 coding DNA: TGCAGTGCTAGAGCCACGAATGGCTACACCTTC. This sequence joins TRBV20-1 and TRBJ1-2; D gene uncertain. CDR3 length equals 11 residues. V was pared by 1 base and J by 6 bases, with 6 bases between. Germline lookup yields CDR1 DFQATT and CDR2 SNEGSKA (reference sequence).

This chain joins TRBV5-1 and TRBJ2-1, with D perhaps matching TRBD1 (5 bases). The V gene lost 4 bases and the J gene lost 0 bases, with 11 bases spanning the gap. The CDR3 has 15 amino acids. Germline CDR1 is SGHRS and CDR2 is YFSETQ. CDR3 sequence: CASSSRAGSYNEQFF. CDR3 DNA: TGCGCCAGCAGCAGCAGGGCTGGCTCCTACAATGAGCAGTTCTTC. Drawing the rest from reference TRBV5-1 and TRBJ2-1, the complete variable domain is KAGVTQTPRYLIKTRGQQVTLSCSPISGHRSVSWYQQTPGQGLQFLFEYFSETQRNKGNFPGRFSGRQFSNSRSEMNVSTLELGDSALYLCASSSRAGSYNEQFFGPGTRLTVL.

The chain is built from TRBV20-1 and TRBJ1-2; the D gene is possibly TRBD1 (5 bases). Trimming cost V 6 bases and J 0 bases, with 23 bases left between them. The CDR3 has 17 residues. Germline values: CDR1 DFQATT, CDR2 SNEGSKA (reference sequence). The CDR3, as DNA: TGCAGTGCGACCCGACAGAAAAAAAGGACCGCTAACTATGGCTACACCTTC. Amino acid sequence: CSATRQKKRTANYGYTF.

This chain uses TRBV4-1 with TRBJ2-3; 9 bases are shared with TRBD2. V lost 0 bases and J lost 7; bases outside the gene matches: 5. Germline values: CDR1 MGHRA, CDR2 YSYEKL. This CDR3 contains 15 residues. CDR3 residues: CASSQERGGLHTQYF. The CDR3 region has the DNA TGCGCCAGCAGCCAAGAGCGGGGGGGCCTACATACGCAGTATTTT.

The rearrangement uses TRBV27 and TRBJ1-3; TRBD1 might be the D (6 bases). The CDR3 has 16 residues. The V gene lost 5 bases and the J gene lost 1 base, with 15 bases spanning the gap. The germline CDR1 and CDR2 sequences are MNHEY and SMNVEV (reference sequence). The CDR3 sequence is CASSPEQGRSGNTIYF. CDR3 bases: TGTGCCAGCAGTCCTGAACAGGGAAGGTCTGGAAACACCATATATTTT.

This clonotype has at least ten counts. V usage is TRBV5-4 and J usage is TRBJ2-7; tentative D call: TRBD2 (5 bases). The CDR3 is made up of 14 amino acids. Germline loops: CDR1 SGHNT, CDR2 YYREEE (reference sequence). With 4 bases removed from V and 7 bases from J, the gap between germline ends came to 18 bases. CDR3: CASSRGLTTGEQYF. CDR3 nucleotides: TGTGCCAGCAGCCGCGGGTTAACTACGGGAGAGCAGTACTTC.

This chain uses TRBV2 with TRBJ1-5; possibly TRBD1 for D (5 bases). The CDR3 length is 14 residues. Germline V gene lookup returns CDR1 SNHLY and CDR2 FYNNEI. Trimming stripped 6 bases from V and 2 bases from J, with 11 bases between. CDR3 amino acids: CASRGSGGNQPQHF. DNA of the CDR3: TGTGCCAGCAGGGGGTCGGGGGGCAATCAGCCCCAGCATTTT.

This clonotype occurred a few times. The J gene is TRBJ2-3, the V gene TRBV7-6; D is ambiguous. This CDR3 has 12 amino acids. Germline V lookup: CDR1 SGHVS, CDR2 FNYEAQ. Trimming removed 3 bases at V and 5 bases at J, with 6 bases between. Here the CDR3 DNA reads TGTGCCAGCAGCTTTAACGGAGATACGCAGTATTTT. It translates to CASSFNGDTQYF.

This clonotype was seen only a few times. The V gene is TRBV6-2 or TRBV6-3, the J gene TRBJ1-5; 7 nucleotides line up with TRBD1. CDR1 and CDR2 from the germline V gene are MNHEY and SVGEGT. This CDR3 has 12 amino acids. V shed 7 bases and J 5 bases; nucleotides not matched to a gene: 2. CDR3 loop: CASKTGYQPQHF. DNA of the CDR3: TGTGCCAGCAAGACAGGGTATCAGCCCCAGCATTTT.

This clonotype has only a few counts. The chain recombines TRBV20-1 with TRBJ2-7; 7 bases fit TRBD1. This CDR3 is 12 amino acids long. Trimming cost V 4 bases and J 9 bases; bases outside gene matches: 9. Germline V CDR1 and CDR2: DFQATT, SNEGSKA (reference sequence). The CDR3 sequence: CSATGQAGSQYF. CDR3 nucleotides: TGCAGTGCTACCGGACAGGCTGGGTCGCAGTACTTC.

In its sample, this clonotype was seen a few times. J is TRBJ2-3 and V is TRBV7-9; D is unclear. Germline V gene lookup returns CDR1 SEHNR and CDR2 FQNEAQ (reference sequence). The V gene lost 5 bases and the J gene lost 4 bases, with 10 bases spanning the gap. CDR3 length: 13 amino acids. The CDR3 loop is CASSSTGADTQYF. As DNA, the CDR3 is TGTGCCAGCAGCAGTACTGGGGCAGATACGCAGTATTTT.

The V call is TRBV11-2, the J call TRBJ1-2, with D possibly matching TRBD1 (5 bases). The CDR3 is 12 residues long. V dropped 3 bases and J dropped 7 bases, with 9 bases sitting between them. Germline CDR1 SGHAT, CDR2 FQNNGV. In DNA form, the CDR3 reads TGTGCCAGCAGCTTCCAGGGTCGTGGCTACACCTTC. Translating gives CASSFQGRGYTF.

V and J are TRBV4-3 and TRBJ2-1; TRBD2 is a possible D gene (5 bases). V was pared by 0 bases and J by 8 bases, with 14 bases between. CDR3 size: 15 residues. Germline V gene sequence: CDR1 LGHNA, CDR2 YSLEER. The CDR3 coding sequence is TGCGCCAGCAGCCAAGAGCATGACGGGGTGGATGAGCAGTTCTTC. It encodes CASSQEHDGVDEQFF.

The chain joins TRBV7-3 to TRBJ2-3; 12 bases are shared with TRBD2. This CDR3 has 15 amino acids. J lost 9 bases, V lost 8 bases, and 12 bases had no gene match. The V gene's germline CDR1 is SGHTA and CDR2 FQGTGA. CDR3 in amino acids: CASAVLAGGPGTQYF. The DNA of the CDR3 is TGTGCCAGCGCCGTCCTAGCGGGGGGGCCGGGGACGCAGTATTTT.

This clonotype has only a few counts. The genes are TRBV12-5 and TRBJ1-5, with 7 bases that match TRBD1. The CDR3 length is 16 residues. V shed 9 bases and J 3 bases; nucleotides not matched to a gene: 14. Germline V lookup: CDR1 LGHNT, CDR2 FRNRAP. DNA of the CDR3: TGTGCTAGCGGATCGGTCGTGACAGGGTCCAATCAGCCCCAGCATTTT. Its translation: CASGSVVTGSNQPQHF.

This clonotype was detected only a few times. CDR3 in amino acids: CASSRHALQGRNEKLFF. For the CDR3, the DNA is TGCGCCAGCAGCCGCCATGCACTTCAGGGGCGAAATGAAAAACTGTTTTTT. This chain uses TRBV4-1 with TRBJ1-4; weak D call: TRBD1 (6 bases). The germline V and J ends were trimmed by 4 bases and 5 bases, with 20 bases remaining between them. The CDR3 consists of 17 residues. Germline lookup yields CDR1 MGHRA and CDR2 YSYEKL.